The TCR beta chain described here comes from a study of blood T cell repertoires in COVID-19. V lost 6 bases, J lost 0 bases, and 9 bases lay in between. Germline V gene lookup returns CDR1 SNHLY and CDR2 FYNNEI. The CDR3 spans 14 residues. This clone was counted a few times. Repertoires were generated with immunoSEQ multiplex PCR, while TCRdb's copy carries only in-frame clones and drops some. Among under 250,000 clones, around 80% were seen once, and the ten largest hold about 2%. The rearrangement joins TRBV2 to TRBJ1-5; a possible D gene is TRBD1 (5 bases). This clonotype was obtained from a man in his sixties who had recovered from COVID-19. Sequenced sample: PBMCs or T cells enriched from blood (not recorded which). The CDR3 reads CASRTDSSNQPQHF. The CDR3 DNA sequence: TGTGCCAGCAGGACCGACAGTAGCAATCAGCCCCAGCATTTT.